This TCR beta chain appears in the sequencing data of a study of blood T cell repertoires in COVID-19. At the level of the study: The United States, Italy and Spain provided the acute and convalescent COVID-19 samples. Nucleic acid was either cDNA or gDNA, and it came from T cells, B-cell-depleted T cells, or PBMCs.

Enrollment of patients from Seattle took place during active infection, with longitudinal follow-up. The table came from immunoSEQ multiplex PCR; TCRdb's copy has only in-frame clones and leaves some out. The sample carries 150,000 to 190,000 clones, roughly 85% recorded once. This CDR3 is built from 15 residues. CDR1 and CDR2 from the germline V gene are SGHRS and YFSETQ. After removal of 4 bases from V and 10 bases from J, the junction contained 14 bases not matched to a gene. This TCR came from a woman aged 55-69 years with COVID-19, enrolled during active disease. The sample consisted of peripheral blood. The chain combines TRBV5-1 with TRBJ1-1, with TRBD1 matching 9 bases. The CDR3 sequence: CASSPEGRTGVAAFF. The CDR3 DNA sequence: TGCGCCAGCAGCCCTGAAGGACGGACAGGGGTGGCAGCTTTCTTT.